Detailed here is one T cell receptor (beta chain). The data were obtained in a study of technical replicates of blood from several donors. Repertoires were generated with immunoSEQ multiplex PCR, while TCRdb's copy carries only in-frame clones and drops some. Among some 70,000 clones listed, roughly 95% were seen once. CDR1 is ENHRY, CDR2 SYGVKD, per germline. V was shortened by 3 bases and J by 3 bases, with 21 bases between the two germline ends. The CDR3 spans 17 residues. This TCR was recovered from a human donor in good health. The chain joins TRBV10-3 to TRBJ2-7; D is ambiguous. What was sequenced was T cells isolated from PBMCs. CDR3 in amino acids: CAISESVASAKFYEQYF. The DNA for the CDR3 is TGTGCCATCAGTGAAAGTGTAGCCTCGGCCAAATTCTACGAGCAGTACTTC.